A selection of T cell receptor beta chains follows, all from one sample in a study of a mutant IDH1 vaccine in newly diagnosed glioma. Using immunoSEQ multiplex PCR, the repertoire was profiled, and TCRdb retains in-frame clones only, with some absent. The repertoire has around 92,000 clones, 85% to 90% of them found once; the top ten carry approximately 0.6%. This material consisted of PBMCs, taken from a glioma patient treated with radiotherapy, temozolomide or both. Receptors originate from a woman aged 45-65 years with glioma. The CDR3 runs from the conserved cysteine through the conserved F or W.

TRBV27	TRBJ2-1	CASSRQARGEQFF
TRBV9	TRBJ1-6	CASSAGFRVNYGSPLHF
TRBV28	TRBJ2-3	CASSFAGYTDTQYF
TRBV5-1	TRBJ1-1	CASSLNSNTEAFF
TRBV7-9	TRBJ2-1	CASSISTYSYNEQFF
TRBV19	TRBJ1-1	CASRHSTAWGVNTEAFF
TRBV6-6	TRBJ1-1	CASSPDGNTEAFF
TRBV6-5	-	CASSVVGQGHYEQYF
TRBV11-2	TRBJ2-7	CASSQNPWDRDAYEQYF
TRBV9	TRBJ1-1	CASSVTDDNTEAFF
TRBV29-1	TRBJ2-1	CSVRLIGDEQFF
TRBV7-9	TRBJ2-4	CASTFRGLHIQYF
TRBV11-2	TRBJ2-4	CASSLVRRTGNIQYF
TRBV27	TRBJ2-3	CASSSLLAGERDTQYF
TRBV10-1	TRBJ2-7	CASSEAVAGVYEQYF
TRBV19	TRBJ2-4	CASGPETKNIQYF
TRBV7-9	TRBJ1-1	CASSNLNTEAFF
TRBV15	TRBJ2-5	CATSPRGGRETQYF
TRBV18	TRBJ2-3	CASSRQRESTDTQYF
TRBV5-1	TRBJ2-7	CASSLVSGREGSYEQYF
TRBV9	TRBJ1-6	CASSVVDRGRSPLHF
TRBV5-1	TRBJ2-1	CASSPYQGAYNEQFF
TRBV5-6	-	CASSPRQRTYEQYF
TRBV28	TRBJ1-1	CASLRGRDTEAFF
TRBV27	TRBJ1-1	CASSSGKGFVTEAFF